This paragraph reports one TCR beta chain. The antigen is not known. The data were taken from a study of cytomegalovirus exposure and HLA in healthy donors. Study observations and caveats: A subsequent analysis found that TCR clusters from the first cohort also tended to co-occur in the approximately 130 validation repertoires, with approximately 94% of cluster scores above 0. Cytomegalovirus association was assigned to more than 150 TCR beta chains.

Profiled with immunoSEQ multiplex PCR; TCRdb holds only in-frame clones, not every one. The sample yields 250,000 to 300,000 clones, around 85% seen once. The TCR was taken from a woman younger than 35 in good health and CMV-seronegative. Material for sequencing was PBMCs.

This CDR3 reads CASRREPNTGELFF. The CDR3 nucleotides read TGCGCCAGCAGAAGGGAGCCGAACACCGGGGAGCTGTTTTTT. The chain has TRBV5-1 and TRBJ2-2, with a weak D call TRBD2 (5 bases). Germline CDR1 is SGHRS and CDR2 is YFSETQ. V lost 5 bases and J 0 bases, leaving 8 bases between the germline ends. The CDR3 is 14 amino acids. The whole variable domain, remainder taken from reference TRBV5-1 and TRBJ2-2, is KAGVTQTPRYLIKTRGQQVTLSCSPISGHRSVSWYQQTPGQGLQFLFEYFSETQRNKGNFPGRFSGRQFSNSRSEMNVSTLELGDSALYLCASRREPNTGELFFGEGSRLTVL.